The 7 T cell receptor beta chains below were found in one sample sequenced in a study of response to subunit inactivated influenza vaccine. TCRdb processed the RT-PCR reads anew with MiXCR; each CDR3 protein has one entry. The sample contains hundreds of thousands of distinct CDR3 sequences, less than 8% of which appear only once. The input for sequencing was PBMCs from blood, taken about 24 months after vaccination. Receptor source: a man aged 50-75 years who received an inactivated influenza vaccine.

This clonotype was counted between two and nine times. The V call is TRBV28, the J call TRBJ1-2; D may be TRBD1 (5 bases). Germline loops: CDR1 MDHEN, CDR2 SYDVKM. The V end lost 10 bases, the J end lost 4 bases, and 16 bases lay between the germline ends. CDR3 length: 13 amino acids. Here the CDR3 DNA reads TGTGCCACCCCTCAGGGTGGAAGCTATGGCTACACCTTC. Amino acids: CATPQGGSYGYTF.

Concerning this clonotype itself: The junction differs from germline at one of its ends, possibly a read error. The V and J genes are TRBV12-3 or TRBV12-4 and TRBJ2-3; the match to TRBD2 covers 11 bases. CDR3 length: 15 residues. For the CDR3, the DNA is TGTGCCAGCAGCTTAGCGGGGGGGCAGTCAGATACGCAGTATTTT. It is translated as CASSLAGGQSDTQYF.

The table lists this clonotype with a count of one. Since no conserved phenylalanine or tryptophan closes the CDR3, a read error is the likely cause. The CDR3 protein is CSASSTSGNTDTQYS. CDR3 bases: TGCAGTGCTAGTTCGACTAGCGGGAATACAGATACGCAGTATTCT. The chain links TRBV20-1 to TRBJ2-3, with TRBD2 matching 11 bases. Trimming at V came to 3 bases and at J to 3 bases, leaving 5 bases not matched to a gene. Looked up from germline, CDR1 is DFQATT and CDR2 is SNEGSKA (reference sequence). The CDR3 spans 15 residues.

The chain employs TRBV5-5 and TRBJ2-7; perhaps TRBD1 as D (5 bases). CDR3 length: 15 amino acids. CDR1 SGHKS and CDR2 YYEKEE come from the germline V gene (reference sequence). Deletions cut 0 bases from V and 3 bases from J, with 13 bases between. The CDR3 loop is CASSLAPGQFYEQYF. In DNA, the CDR3 is TGTGCCAGCAGCTTGGCGCCAGGGCAATTCTACGAGCAGTACTTC.

This clonotype was recorded many times. This chain links TRBV29-1 with TRBJ1-1; 7 bases are shared with TRBD1. The CDR3 is made up of 14 amino acids. The germline gives CDR1 SQVTM, CDR2 ANQGSEA. The J segment lost 6 bases and the V segment lost 5 bases, leaving 12 bases of the junction unmatched. The CDR3 DNA follows: TGCAGCGTTTTCCAGGGGGGCCAAGATGCTGAAGCTTTCTTT. Translation: CSVFQGGQDAEAFF.

The chain couples TRBV10-3 to TRBJ2-1; TRBD2 is a possible D gene (6 bases). This CDR3 region has 14 residues. The V and J ends lost 0 bases and 8 bases respectively, with 11 bases between them. Germline V gene data show CDR1 as ENHRY and CDR2 as SYGVKD. CDR3 in amino acids: CAISESLLAHEQFF. As DNA, the CDR3 is TGTGCCATCAGTGAGTCGCTACTAGCCCATGAGCAGTTCTTC.

This chain uses TRBV5-1 with TRBJ2-1, with 10 bases aligning to TRBD2. This CDR3 is 15 amino acids long. The trim removed 1 base at V and 6 bases at J, leaving 4 bases unmatched. The germline CDR1 and CDR2 sequences are SGHRS and YFSETQ. The CDR3 coding sequence is TGCGCCAGCAGCTTGTTGGGACTAGCGTCCAATGAGCAGTTCTTC. It specifies CASSLLGLASNEQFF.